The rows below give T cell receptor beta chains drawn from one sample of a study of T cells in Graves' hyperthyroidism and ophthalmopathy. TCRdb re-called the multiplex PCR reads with MiXCR, one entry per CDR3 protein. The data hold hundreds of thousands of distinct CDR3 sequences, with around 19% observed a single time. The specimen was blood. The source of these receptors is a woman between 45 and 60 years old with Graves' hyperthyroidism that later progressed to Graves' ophthalmopathy. Each CDR3 is given with its conserved first and last residue. The order of the fields is J gene, V gene, CDR3 protein.

J: TRBJ1-2
V: TRBV6-2/TRBV6-3
CDR3: CASSYLTGLGYTF

J: TRBJ1-1
V: TRBV5-1
CDR3: CASSAGQGGTEAFF

J: TRBJ2-5
V: TRBV5-1
CDR3: CASSLTRRVQETQYF

J: TRBJ2-1
V: TRBV2
CDR3: CASGVSTYNEQFF

J: TRBJ2-1
V: TRBV11-2
CDR3: CASSPPLSSGSYYNEQFF

J: TRBJ2-5
V: TRBV18
CDR3: CASSLQGETQYF

J: TRBJ2-1
V: TRBV9
CDR3: CASSVGGALSYNEQFF

J: TRBJ1-1
V: TRBV18
CDR3: CASSPGIYLNTEAFF

J: TRBJ2-1
V: TRBV7-9
CDR3: CASSLEGTGYNEQFF

J: TRBJ1-5
V: TRBV6-1
CDR3: CASNQGVNQPQHF

J: TRBJ1-5
V: TRBV30
CDR3: CAWNLNIDNQPQHF

J: TRBJ1-3
V: TRBV6-5
CDR3: CASSYSMTTSGNTIYF

J: TRBJ1-4
V: TRBV2
CDR3: CASSDLGKLFF

J: TRBJ2-1
V: TRBV6-1
CDR3: CASSMDSHNEQFF

J: TRBJ2-2
V: TRBV11-2
CDR3: CASSLEASGGYFANTGELFF

J: TRBJ2-1
V: TRBV11-3
CDR3: CASSLGLGASGGRSSYNEQFF

J: TRBJ1-1
V: TRBV20-1
CDR3: CSTGQPNTEAFF

J: TRBJ2-3
V: TRBV12-3/TRBV12-4
CDR3: CASSLRGLPGTDTQYF

J: TRBJ2-3
V: TRBV29-1
CDR3: CSVESRFPDTQYF

J: TRBJ2-1
V: TRBV9
CDR3: CASSTSGRRRAYNEQFF

J: TRBJ2-3
V: TRBV5-1
CDR3: CASSTRFTDTQYF

J: TRBJ2-5
V: TRBV5-1
CDR3: CASGLGRAYSGGQETQYF

J: TRBJ1-2
V: TRBV12-3/TRBV12-4
CDR3: CASTGHSTPNYGYTF

J: TRBJ2-1
V: TRBV20-1
CDR3: CSARRLAESNEQFF

J: TRBJ1-4
V: TRBV2
CDR3: CASSVQGGEKLFF

J: TRBJ2-1
V: TRBV2
CDR3: CASRASGGAEQFF

J: TRBJ2-1
V: TRBV3-1
CDR3: CASTPAGGIGDEQFF

J: TRBJ2-5
V: TRBV25-1
CDR3: CASSLGGNQETQYF

J: TRBJ2-3
V: TRBV11-2
CDR3: CASSLGETGLAAQYF

J: TRBJ2-3
V: TRBV7-9
CDR3: CASSLDPPSESTDTQYF

J: TRBJ1-5
V: TRBV20-1
CDR3: CSARKLQFNQPQHF

J: TRBJ1-6
V: TRBV12-3/TRBV12-4
CDR3: CASSLGRDNSPLHF

J: TRBJ2-3
V: TRBV24-1
CDR3: CATRGEPGLPGGSTDTQYF

J: TRBJ1-5
V: TRBV30
CDR3: CAWNVQGSNQPQHF

J: TRBJ1-1
V: TRBV27
CDR3: CASSWSGYTEAFF

J: TRBJ1-2
V: TRBV6-5
CDR3: CASSYAGGSNYGYTF

J: TRBJ1-1
V: TRBV6-1
CDR3: CASSEAQGRNTEAFF

J: TRBJ1-1
V: TRBV5-5
CDR3: CASSSDRVRVDTEAFF

J: TRBJ2-7
V: TRBV29-1
CDR3: CSVEDPEGAGGEVSYEQYF

J: TRBJ1-1
V: TRBV11-2
CDR3: CASRIEENTEAFF

J: TRBJ2-3
V: TRBV24-1
CDR3: CATSDRRAGLEGAADTQYF

J: TRBJ1-5
V: TRBV2
CDR3: CASSGLRRGNQPQHF

J: TRBJ2-1
V: TRBV7-8
CDR3: CASSRLLLAGGRSYNEQFF

J: TRBJ2-2
V: TRBV3-1
CDR3: CASSQFAVNTGELFF

J: TRBJ1-6
V: TRBV12-3/TRBV12-4
CDR3: CASSSGTGGVSPLHF